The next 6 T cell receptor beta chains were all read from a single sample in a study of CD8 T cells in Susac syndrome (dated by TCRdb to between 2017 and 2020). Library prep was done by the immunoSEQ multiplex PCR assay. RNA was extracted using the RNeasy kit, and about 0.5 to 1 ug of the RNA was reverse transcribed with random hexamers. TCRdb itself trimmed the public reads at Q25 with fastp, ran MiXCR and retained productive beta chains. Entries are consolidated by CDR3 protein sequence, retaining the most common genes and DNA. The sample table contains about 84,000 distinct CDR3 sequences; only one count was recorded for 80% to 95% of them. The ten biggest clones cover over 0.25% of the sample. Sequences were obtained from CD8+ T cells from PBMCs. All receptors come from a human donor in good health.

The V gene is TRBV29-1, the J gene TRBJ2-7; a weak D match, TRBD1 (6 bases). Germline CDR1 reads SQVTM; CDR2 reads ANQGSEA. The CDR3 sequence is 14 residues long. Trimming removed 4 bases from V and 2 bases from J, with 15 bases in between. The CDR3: CSVVPGTSTYEQYF. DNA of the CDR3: TGCAGCGTTGTACCCGGGACATCAACCTACGAGCAGTACTTC.

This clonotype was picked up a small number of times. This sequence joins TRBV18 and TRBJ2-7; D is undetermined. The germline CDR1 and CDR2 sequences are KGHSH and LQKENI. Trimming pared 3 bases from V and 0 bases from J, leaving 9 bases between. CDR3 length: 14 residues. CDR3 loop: CASSPAGSSYEQYF. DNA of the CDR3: TGTGCCAGCTCACCGGCAGGTAGCTCCTACGAGCAGTACTTC.

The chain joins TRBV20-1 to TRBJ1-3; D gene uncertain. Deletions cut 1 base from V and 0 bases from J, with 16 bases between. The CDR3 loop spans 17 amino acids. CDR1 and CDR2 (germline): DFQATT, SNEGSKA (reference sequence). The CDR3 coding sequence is TGCAGTGCTAGAGGTCTAGGCAGGCTTTACTCTGGAAACACCATATATTTT. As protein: CSARGLGRLYSGNTIYF.

The CDR3 sequence is CAILGGSGANVLTF. The CDR3 DNA reads as TGTGCCATCTTAGGAGGGTCTGGGGCCAACGTCCTGACTTTC. The rearrangement links TRBV10-3 to TRBJ2-6, with D maybe TRBD2 (6 bases). Germline loops: CDR1 ENHRY, CDR2 SYGVKD. CDR3 length equals 14 residues. The ends were cut back, 8 bases at V and 1 base at J, with 9 bases in the middle.

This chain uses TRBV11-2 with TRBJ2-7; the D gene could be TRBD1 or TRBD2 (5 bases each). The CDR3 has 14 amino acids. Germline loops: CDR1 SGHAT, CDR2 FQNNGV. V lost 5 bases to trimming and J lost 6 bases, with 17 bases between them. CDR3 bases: TGTGCCAGCAGCCCCGGGGACCGAAAAGGCGAGCAGTACTTC. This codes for CASSPGDRKGEQYF.

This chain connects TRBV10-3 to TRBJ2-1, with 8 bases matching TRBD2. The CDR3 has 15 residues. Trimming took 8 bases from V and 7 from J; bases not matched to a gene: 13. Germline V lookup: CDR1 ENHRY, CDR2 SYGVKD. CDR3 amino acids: CAIEEERGRGNEQFF. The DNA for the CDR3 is TGTGCCATCGAAGAAGAGCGGGGGAGGGGGAATGAGCAGTTCTTC.